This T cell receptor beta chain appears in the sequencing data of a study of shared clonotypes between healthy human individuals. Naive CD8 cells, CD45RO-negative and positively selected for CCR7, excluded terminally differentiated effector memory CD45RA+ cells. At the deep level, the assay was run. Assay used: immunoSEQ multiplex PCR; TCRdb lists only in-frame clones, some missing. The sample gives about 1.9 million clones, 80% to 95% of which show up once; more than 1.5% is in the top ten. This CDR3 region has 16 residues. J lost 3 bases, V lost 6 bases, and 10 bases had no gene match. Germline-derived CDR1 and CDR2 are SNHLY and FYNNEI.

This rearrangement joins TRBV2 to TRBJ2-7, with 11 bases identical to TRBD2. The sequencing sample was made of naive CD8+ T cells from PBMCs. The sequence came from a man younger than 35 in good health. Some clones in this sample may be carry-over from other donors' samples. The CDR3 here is CASRPSLLAGVYEQYF. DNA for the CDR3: TGTGCCAGCAGGCCGTCTCTACTAGCGGGAGTCTACGAGCAGTACTTC.